Included here is one T cell receptor (beta chain) sequence, with context. This record comes from a study of blood T cell repertoires in COVID-19. The table came from immunoSEQ multiplex PCR; TCRdb's copy has only in-frame clones and leaves some out. Of fewer than 80,000 clones in the sample, about four fifths were seen once. CDR3 length: 15 amino acids. Germline V gene data show CDR1 as LGHNA and CDR2 as YSLEER. The V gene lost 3 bases and the J gene lost 2 bases, with 11 bases spanning the gap. This clonotype was obtained from a woman older than 75 with active or convalescent COVID-19. The specimen sequenced was peripheral blood. J is TRBJ1-3 and V is TRBV4-3, with D possibly being TRBD1 (6 bases). The CDR3 bases are TGCGCCAGCAGCCAGGGATACAGGGCTGGAAACACCATATATTTT. Protein product: CASSQGYRAGNTIYF.